This T cell receptor beta chain was sequenced in a study of T cells in Graves' hyperthyroidism and ophthalmopathy. Template material for amplifying TCR beta CDR3 regions consisted of RNA transcripts. Carried out on the TCR CDR3, a first-round RT-PCR used the HTBI primer set. TCRdb reprocessed the multiplex PCR reads via MiXCR and lists one record per CDR3 protein. The sample contains about 320,000 distinct CDR3 sequences, roughly 17% of which appear only once. This CDR3 is 18 amino acids long. Germline V gives CDR1 MNHEY, CDR2 SMNVEV (reference sequence). Losses at the gene ends were 5 bases for V and 4 bases for J; bases not matched to a gene: 16.

The V call is TRBV27, the J call TRBJ2-2; 7 bases fit TRBD2. This clonotype was obtained from a young man with Graves' hyperthyroidism. Sequencing was carried out using blood. The CDR3 spells CASSPRGFGGIGTGELFF. Written as DNA, the CDR3 is TGTGCCAGCAGTCCCCGGGGGTTCGGGGGGATCGGCACCGGGGAGCTGTTTTTT.